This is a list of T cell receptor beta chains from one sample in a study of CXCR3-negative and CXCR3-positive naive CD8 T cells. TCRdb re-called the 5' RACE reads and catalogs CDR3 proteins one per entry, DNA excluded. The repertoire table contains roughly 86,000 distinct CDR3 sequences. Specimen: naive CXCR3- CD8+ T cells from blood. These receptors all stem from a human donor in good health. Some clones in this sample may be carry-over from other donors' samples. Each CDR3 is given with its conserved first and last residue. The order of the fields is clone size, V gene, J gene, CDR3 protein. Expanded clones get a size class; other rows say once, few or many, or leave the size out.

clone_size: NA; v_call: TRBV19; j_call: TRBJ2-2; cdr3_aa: CASSSSGVHGELFF
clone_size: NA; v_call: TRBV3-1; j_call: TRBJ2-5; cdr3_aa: CASSLTGGRETQYF
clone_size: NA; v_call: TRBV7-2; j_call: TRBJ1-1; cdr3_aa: CASILHRGDRGKEWNTEAFF
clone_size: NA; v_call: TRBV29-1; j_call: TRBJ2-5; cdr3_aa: CSVEGLLQGLQETQYF
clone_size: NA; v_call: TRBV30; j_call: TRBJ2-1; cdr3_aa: CARNLAGGEQFF
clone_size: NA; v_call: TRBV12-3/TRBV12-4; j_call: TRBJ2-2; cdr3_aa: CASTLAGANGELFF
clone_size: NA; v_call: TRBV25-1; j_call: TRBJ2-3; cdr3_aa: CASSAGTADTQYF
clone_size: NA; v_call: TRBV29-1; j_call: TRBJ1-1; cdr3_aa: CSVELMNTEAFF
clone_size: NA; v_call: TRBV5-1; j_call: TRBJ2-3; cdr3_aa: CASSLGDTSTDTQYF
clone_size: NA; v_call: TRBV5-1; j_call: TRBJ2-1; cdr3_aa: CASSEGGGDEQFF
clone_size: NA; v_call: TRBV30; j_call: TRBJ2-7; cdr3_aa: CAWSPGYEQYF
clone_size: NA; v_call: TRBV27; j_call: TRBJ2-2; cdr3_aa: CASSGQGPNTGELFF
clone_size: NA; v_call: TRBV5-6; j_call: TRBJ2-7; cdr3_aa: CASSLWGQSLQYF
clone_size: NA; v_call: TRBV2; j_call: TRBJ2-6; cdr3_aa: CASSERMGYGANVLTF
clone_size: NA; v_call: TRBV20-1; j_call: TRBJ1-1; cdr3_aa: CSARDPGSDTEAFF
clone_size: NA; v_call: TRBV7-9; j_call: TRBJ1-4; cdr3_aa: CASSLSEDNEKLFF
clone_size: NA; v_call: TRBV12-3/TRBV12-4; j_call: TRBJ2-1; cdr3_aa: CASRLGATVHNEQFF
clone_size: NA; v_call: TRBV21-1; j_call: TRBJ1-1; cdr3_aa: CASGGGVNTEAFF
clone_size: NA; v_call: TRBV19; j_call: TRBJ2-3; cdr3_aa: CASSHPGLAVPRQYF
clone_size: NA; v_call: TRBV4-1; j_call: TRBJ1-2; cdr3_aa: CASSLQMAHSNYGYTF
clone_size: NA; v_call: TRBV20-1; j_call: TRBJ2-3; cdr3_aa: CSARESPTSTDTQYF
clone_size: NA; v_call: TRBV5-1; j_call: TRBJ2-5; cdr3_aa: CASRFQETQYF
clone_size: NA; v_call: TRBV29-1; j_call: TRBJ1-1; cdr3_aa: CSVEDQGTEAFF
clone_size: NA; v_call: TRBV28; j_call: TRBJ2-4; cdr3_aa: CASSNPASLSAKNIQYF
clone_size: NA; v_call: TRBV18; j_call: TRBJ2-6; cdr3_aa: CASSPPGVAGANVLTF
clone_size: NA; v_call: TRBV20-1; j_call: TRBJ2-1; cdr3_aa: CSARSLVSSYNEQFF
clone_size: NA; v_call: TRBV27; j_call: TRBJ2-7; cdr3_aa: CASSLDRGPYEQYF
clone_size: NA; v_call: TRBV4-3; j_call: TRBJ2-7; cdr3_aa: CASSQEDGGTYEQYF
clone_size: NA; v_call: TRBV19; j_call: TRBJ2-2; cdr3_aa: CASSELAGSTGELFF
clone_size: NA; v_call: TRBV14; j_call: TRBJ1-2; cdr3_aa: CASSPGQFYGYTF
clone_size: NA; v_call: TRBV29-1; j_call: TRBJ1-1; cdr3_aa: CSVEDFGRSATEAFF
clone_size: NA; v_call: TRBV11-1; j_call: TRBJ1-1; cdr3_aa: CASSPKVRTEAFF
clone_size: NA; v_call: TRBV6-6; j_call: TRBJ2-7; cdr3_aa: CASSYGRQDYEQYF
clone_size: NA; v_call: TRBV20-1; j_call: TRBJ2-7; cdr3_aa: CSAREVGYEQYF
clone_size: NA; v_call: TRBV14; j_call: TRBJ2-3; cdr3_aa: CASSQDRGLQADTQYF
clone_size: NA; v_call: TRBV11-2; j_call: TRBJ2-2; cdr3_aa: CASSLDGFGLAGANTGELFF
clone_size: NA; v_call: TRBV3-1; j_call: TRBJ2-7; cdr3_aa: CASSQGAGVSNEQYF
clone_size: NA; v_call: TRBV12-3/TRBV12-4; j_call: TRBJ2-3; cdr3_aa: CASRSPTRQGAADTQYF
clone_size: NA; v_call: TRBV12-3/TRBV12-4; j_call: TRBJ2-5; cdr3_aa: CASRRSGTAGETQYF
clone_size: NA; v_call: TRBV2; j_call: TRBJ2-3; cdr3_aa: CASTRGLGPDTQYF
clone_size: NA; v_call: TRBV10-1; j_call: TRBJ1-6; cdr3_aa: CASSESTDGLNSPPHF
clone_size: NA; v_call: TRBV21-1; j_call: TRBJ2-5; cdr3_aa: CASLTNETQYF
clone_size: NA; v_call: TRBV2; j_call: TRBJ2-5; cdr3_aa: CASSFRLAGPQETQYF
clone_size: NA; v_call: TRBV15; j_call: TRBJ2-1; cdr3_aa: CATSGDGRPVYNEQFF
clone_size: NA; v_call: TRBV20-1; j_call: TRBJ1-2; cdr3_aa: CSARDLGINYGYTF
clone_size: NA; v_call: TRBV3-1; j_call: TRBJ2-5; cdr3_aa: CASSQGGPETQYF
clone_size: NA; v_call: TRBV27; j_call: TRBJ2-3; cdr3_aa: CASSLDRLGNTQYF
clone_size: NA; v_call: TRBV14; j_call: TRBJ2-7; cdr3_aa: CASSHPGTTNAYEQYF
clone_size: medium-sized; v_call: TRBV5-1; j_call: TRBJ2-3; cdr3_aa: CASSSYIDTQYF
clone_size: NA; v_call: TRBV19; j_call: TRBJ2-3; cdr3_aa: CASNPAGGSDTQYF
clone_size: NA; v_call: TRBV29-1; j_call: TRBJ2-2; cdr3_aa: CSVDRGLNGELFF
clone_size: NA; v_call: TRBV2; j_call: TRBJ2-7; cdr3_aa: CASSEAGVTSMGSYEQYF
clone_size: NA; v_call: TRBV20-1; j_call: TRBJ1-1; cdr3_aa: CSAKRTGTSFNTEAFF
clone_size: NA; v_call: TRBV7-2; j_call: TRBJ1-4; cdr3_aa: CASSFRDGGEKLFF
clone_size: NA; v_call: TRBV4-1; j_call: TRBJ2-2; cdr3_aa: CASSPDRRELFF
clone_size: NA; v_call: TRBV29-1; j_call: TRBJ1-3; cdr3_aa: CSAPSGNTIYF
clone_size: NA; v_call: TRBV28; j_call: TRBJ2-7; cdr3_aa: CASSLEGGKDEQYF
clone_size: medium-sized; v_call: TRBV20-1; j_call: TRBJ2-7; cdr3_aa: CSAKGLAGGSYEQYF